The clone carrying this T cell receptor beta chain has a handful of counts. Original processing methods: It was from reference gene primer amplification that nucleated cell counts were estimated. Generated by immunoSEQ multiplex PCR, the TCRdb table keeps only in-frame clones and is missing some. For V, J and clone size, that table is used; D and trimming come from the DNA. The table shows about 55,000 clones, with roughly 90% occurring only once. This specimen belongs to a study of blood T cell repertoires in COVID-19. On the study more broadly: Acute and convalescent COVID-19 specimens originated in the United States, Italy and Spain. From T cells, B-cell-depleted T cells, or PBMCs came the material, which was cDNA or gDNA.

The CDR3 contains 14 residues. The V and J ends lost 2 bases and 4 bases, in that order; junction bases with no gene match: 6. Germline V gene data show CDR1 as SGHRS and CDR2 as YFSETQ. The sample was peripheral blood. This chain connects TRBV5-1 to TRBJ2-7; 7 nucleotides line up with TRBD1. The receptor's source is a man between 60 and 75 years old with active COVID-19. The CDR3, as DNA: TGCGCCAGCAGCTTTGTTGGACAGGCTTACGAGCAGTACTTC. It specifies CASSFVGQAYEQYF.